These T cell receptor beta chains were read from a single sample in a study of T cell changes during pregnancy in multiple sclerosis. This table comes from immunoSEQ multiplex PCR, and its TCRdb copy is limited to in-frame clones, with some not included. The table shows 60,000 to 70,000 clones, with roughly 90% occurring only once. The sequences come from peripheral blood, collected in the second trimester of pregnancy. These receptors all come from a female donor with multiple sclerosis, enrolled in a pregnancy study. Each CDR3 is given with its conserved first and last residue. Fields, in order: J gene, CDR3 length, D gene, clone size, V gene, CDR3 DNA, CDR3 protein. D genes are given only for firm matches. Rows may omit the clone size; those that give it use once, few, many or a size class.

TRBJ1-1,13,-,-,TRBV29-1,TGCAGCGTTGTGAAAGGGAGAAACACTGAAGCTTTCTTT,CSVVKGRNTEAFF
TRBJ1-2,12,-,once,TRBV28,TGTGCCAGCAGGACTGGGGGGGTCGGCTACACCTTC,CASRTGGVGYTF
TRBJ2-1,13,-,-,TRBV18,TGTGCCAGCTCACCATTCTCCGGCAATGAGCAGTTCTTC,CASSPFSGNEQFF
TRBJ1-2,14,-,-,TRBV27,TGTGCCAGCAGTAGGGGAGGAGGGTACTATGGCTACACCTTC,CASSRGGGYYGYTF
TRBJ2-3,15,-,-,TRBV7-2,TGTGCCAGCAGCTTAGTGGGCGGGGCGGGGGATACGCAGTATTTT,CASSLVGGAGDTQYF
TRBJ2-1,15,TRBD2,-,TRBV19,TGTGCCAGTAGTATACGGCGGGGGGCGCTGGATGAGCAGTTCTTC,CASSIRRGALDEQFF
TRBJ2-7,12,-,-,TRBV29-1,TGCAGCGTTCCAAAAGGGGGTGGCGAGCAGTACTTC,CSVPKGGGEQYF
TRBJ2-1,18,TRBD2,-,TRBV4-1,TGCGCCAGCAGCCAAGATGAAATAGGGGACTACCCCTACAATGAGCAGTTCTTC,CASSQDEIGDYPYNEQFF
TRBJ1-1,14,-,-,TRBV19,TGTGCCAGTAGTATAGTCCAGGGCGGCACTGAAGCTTTCTTT,CASSIVQGGTEAFF
TRBJ2-2,17,TRBD2,once,TRBV7-2,TGTGCCAGCCTCTCGGGGATAGCGGGGGTTGACACCGGGGAGCTGTTTTTT,CASLSGIAGVDTGELFF
TRBJ2-7,14,-,-,TRBV19,TGTGCCAGTAGTAGGGACTTCGGCTCCTACGAGCAGTACTTC,CASSRDFGSYEQYF
TRBJ1-2,15,TRBD1,-,TRBV19,TGTGCCAGTAGTCTTGGGACAGTCCCGATTGACGGCTACACCTTC,CASSLGTVPIDGYTF
TRBJ2-1,15,TRBD2,-,TRBV6-4,TGTGCCAGCAGCGAAGGAGCGGGATCCTCCAATGAGCAGTTCTTC,CASSEGAGSSNEQFF
TRBJ2-2,13,-,-,TRBV5-1,TGCGCCAGCAGCTTCGACGGGGCCGGGGAGCTGTTTTTT,CASSFDGAGELFF
TRBJ2-3,16,-,-,TRBV19,TGTGCCAGTAGTATAGGTCAGCGACTTAGCACAGATACGCAGTATTTT,CASSIGQRLSTDTQYF
TRBJ1-2,13,TRBD1,-,TRBV30,TGTGCCTGGGCGACAGGGACGGCGCGGGGCTACACCTTC,CAWATGTARGYTF
TRBJ1-1,13,-,-,TRBV27,TGTGCCAGCAGTTTGAGGGGGAGCACTGAAGCTTTCTTT,CASSLRGSTEAFF
TRBJ2-7,12,-,-,TRBV29-1,TGCAGCGTCCGCCAGGGGTTGTACGAGCAGTACTTC,CSVRQGLYEQYF
TRBJ1-4,15,-,-,TRBV27,TGTGCCAGCAGTCCACGGACAGCAGGGAATGAAAAACTGTTTTTT,CASSPRTAGNEKLFF
TRBJ2-1,14,-,-,TRBV5-4,TGTGCCAGCATGGAGGGGATAACCTACAATGAGCAGTTCTTC,CASMEGITYNEQFF
TRBJ2-1,16,TRBD1,-,TRBV19,TGTGCCAGTAGTATATCCCGGGACAGGGGGCTGCAGGGGCAGTTCTTC,CASSISRDRGLQGQFF
TRBJ2-7,16,-,-,TRBV5-6,TGTGCCAGCAGCTTAGGACTAAAAAGTTACTCCTACGAGCAGTACTTC,CASSLGLKSYSYEQYF
TRBJ2-1,15,TRBD2,-,TRBV19,TGTGCCAGTTCTCTACTAGCGGGAGTATTGAATGAGCAGTTCTTC,CASSLLAGVLNEQFF
TRBJ2-2,15,-,-,TRBV29-1,TGCAGCGTTGAATTAGCAGAAACGAACACCGGGGAGCTGTTTTTT,CSVELAETNTGELFF
TRBJ2-1,15,TRBD2,-,TRBV9,TGTGCCAGCAGCGTAGTGAGCGGGGGGGCAGCTGAGCAGTTCTTC,CASSVVSGGAAEQFF
TRBJ1-4,13,TRBD1,-,TRBV11-2,TGTGCCAGCAGAACTGCAGGGGGCGAAAAACTGTTTTTT,CASRTAGGEKLFF
TRBJ1-2,18,TRBD1,-,TRBV7-8,TGTGCCAGCAGCTTAGTTATATATGATGACAGGGTAAATGAAGGCTACACCTTC,CASSLVIYDDRVNEGYTF
TRBJ2-1,15,TRBD1,-,TRBV7-9,TGTGCCAGCAGCTTATCCGGGACAGGGAACAATGAGCAGTTCTTC,CASSLSGTGNNEQFF
TRBJ1-2,9,-,once,TRBV20-1,TGCAGCCCAGATAATGGCTACACCTTC,CSPDNGYTF
TRBJ1-5,14,-,-,TRBV10-2,TGCGCCAGCAGTGATAACCAGGCGGGACAGCCCCAGCATTTT,CASSDNQAGQPQHF
TRBJ1-5,15,-,once,TRBV2,TGTGCCAGCAGTGACTCCCCTTATAGCAATCAGCCCCAGCATTTT,CASSDSPYSNQPQHF
TRBJ1-5,13,-,-,TRBV2,TGTGCCAGCAGTTTTGGGGGCGTGAAGCCCCAGCATTTT,CASSFGGVKPQHF
TRBJ2-2,14,-,-,TRBV13,TGTGCCAGCAGCCAAGCCGGGGACACCGGGGAGCTGTTTTTT,CASSQAGDTGELFF
TRBJ2-7,12,-,-,TRBV25-1,TGTGCCAGCAGTGAACACAGATACGAGCAGTACTTC,CASSEHRYEQYF
TRBJ2-5,12,-,-,TRBV30,TGTGCTTATGGACAGCTGCAAGAGACCCAGTACTTC,CAYGQLQETQYF
TRBJ2-1,16,-,once,TRBV23-1,TGCGCCAGCAGTCAATCTGAACGCAGGTGCCTCAATGAGCAGTTCTTC,CASSQSERRCLNEQFF
TRBJ1-2,14,-,-,TRBV6-5,TGTGCCAGCACCCTGTCGGGGGGAAACTATGGCTACACCTTC,CASTLSGGNYGYTF
TRBJ2-7,14,-,-,TRBV6-1,TGTGCCAGCAGCCCGAGCCTTTCAAGCTACGAGCAGTACTTC,CASSPSLSSYEQYF
TRBJ2-7,16,TRBD1,-,TRBV4-1,TGCGCCAGCAGCCACCCAGCTGGGACAGGGGGGTACGAGCAGTACTTC,CASSHPAGTGGYEQYF
TRBJ2-7,15,TRBD1,-,TRBV5-1,TGCGCCAGCAGCTTAGCGGCCGGGACAGGGTCCGAGCAGTACTTC,CASSLAAGTGSEQYF
TRBJ2-1,17,TRBD2,once,TRBV14,TGTGCCAGCAGCCAAGAAAGGCTAGCGGGGGGCCTTAATGAGCAGTTCTTC,CASSQERLAGGLNEQFF
TRBJ1-3,15,-,-,TRBV30,TGTGCCTGGAGTGTCGGGTCTTCCTCTGGAAACACCATATATTTT,CAWSVGSSSGNTIYF
TRBJ2-2,15,-,-,TRBV10-3,TGTGCCATCAGTGGGGCGGGACCAGACACCGGGGAGCTGTTTTTT,CAISGAGPDTGELFF
TRBJ2-1,13,-,-,TRBV2,TGTGCCAGCAGTGATTCAGAATACAATGAGCAGTTCTTC,CASSDSEYNEQFF
TRBJ2-3,16,TRBD2,-,TRBV7-9,TGTGCCAGCAGCCCTAGGTGGGAGGGGAACACAGATACGCAGTATTTT,CASSPRWEGNTDTQYF
TRBJ1-1,15,-,-,TRBV30,TGTGCCTGGAGTGGTGGAGGCTTTGGGAACACTGAAGCTTTCTTT,CAWSGGGFGNTEAFF
TRBJ1-1,16,TRBD1,-,TRBV13,TGTGCCAGCAGCTTAGGCCCGGACAGGGTCAACACTGAAGCTTTCTTT,CASSLGPDRVNTEAFF
TRBJ2-7,13,TRBD1,-,TRBV6-5,TGTGCCAGCAGCATCGACAGGGCTTACGAGCAGTACTTC,CASSIDRAYEQYF
TRBJ2-7,18,TRBD2,-,TRBV7-2,TGTGCCAGCAGCTTAGTTTCTAGCGGGGGGGCCAACTCCTACGAGCAGTACTTC,CASSLVSSGGANSYEQYF
TRBJ2-2,16,-,-,TRBV2,TGTGCCAGCACGGAGGCCGCGCGGGCGAACACCGGGGAGCTGTTTTTT,CASTEAARANTGELFF
TRBJ1-1,13,-,-,TRBV7-2,TGTGCCAGCAGCTTAGCCTATAACACTGAAGCTTTCTTT,CASSLAYNTEAFF
TRBJ2-5,11,-,once,TRBV30,TGTGCCTGGAGTCCTATGCAAACCCAGTACTTC,CAWSPMQTQYF
TRBJ1-2,14,TRBD1,-,TRBV6-5,TGTGCCAGCAGACCCGGACAGGGGAACTATGGCTACACCTTC,CASRPGQGNYGYTF
TRBJ1-4,13,TRBD1,-,TRBV19,TGTGCCAGTACCGGGACAGGGGTAGAAAAACTGTTTTTT,CASTGTGVEKLFF
TRBJ2-2,15,-,-,TRBV7-2,TGTGCCAGCAGCTTTCCCGATAGCGGTACCGGGGAGCTGTTTTTT,CASSFPDSGTGELFF
TRBJ2-1,16,-,-,TRBV13,TGTGCCAGCAGCCCCCCGGGGAGGCCCTCTTACAATGAGCAGTTCTTC,CASSPPGRPSYNEQFF
TRBJ2-1,15,TRBD2,once,TRBV5-4,TGTGCCAGCAGCTTGGTCCAGCGGGGTCGCAATGAGCAGTTCTTC,CASSLVQRGRNEQFF
TRBJ1-2,14,-,-,TRBV9,TGTGCCAGCAGCATCGGGGGTCAGAACTATGGCTACACCTTC,CASSIGGQNYGYTF